Below are 15 T cell receptor beta chains sequenced from a single sample in a study of metastatic and nonmetastatic thyroid tumors. TCRdb ran MiXCR on the PCR reads. The data show roughly 20,000 clones, about 11% seen once. Patients were all untreated before their thyroid surgery. Input material: blood. These receptor sequences come from a female donor with papillary thyroid cancer or a benign thyroid nodule (not recorded which). Some clones in this sample may be carry-over from other donors' samples.

Ten or more counts support this clone. A single base separates this from a much larger clone, so it may be a read error. Other DNA variants within this sample encode the same CDR3. The chain is built from TRBV4-3 and TRBJ2-7; D remains unclear. Per germline, CDR1 LGHNA and CDR2 YSLEER. V was clipped by 0 bases and J by 3 bases, with 12 bases between them. The length of the CDR3 is 15 residues. The chain's CDR3 is CASSQDEAPHYEQYF. In DNA form, the CDR3 reads TGCGCCAGCAGCCAAGATGAGGCACCCCACTACGAGCAGTACTTC.

By share, this clone counts as medium-sized. J is TRBJ2-7 and V is TRBV12-3 or TRBV12-4; the D gene is possibly TRBD2 (6 bases). With 6 bases removed from V and 7 bases from J, the gap between germline ends came to 22 bases. The CDR3 length is 15 residues. Here the CDR3 DNA reads TGTGCCAGCAGGCCAAGCGGGTATCTCCTTGGGGAGCAGTACTTC. Translated, it gives CASRPSGYLLGEQYF.

This clone has a count of ten or more. J is TRBJ1-5 and V is TRBV3-1, with D uncertain. Per germline, CDR1 LGHDT and CDR2 YNNKEL (reference sequence). The V end was cut by 4 bases, the J end by 5 bases, with 12 bases between. This CDR3 is built from 14 residues. CDR3 DNA: TGTGCCAGCAGCCCACGCAGGCAGTATCAGCCCCAGCATTTT. This gives the protein CASSPRRQYQPQHF.

This clone occurred many times. Being one base from a much bigger clone, this may be a read error. The chain combines TRBV7-9 with TRBJ2-7; D tentatively fits TRBD1 or TRBD2 (5 bases each). Germline lookup yields CDR1 SEHNR and CDR2 FQNEAQ (reference sequence). The germline V and J ends were trimmed by 5 bases and 7 bases, with 12 bases remaining between them. The CDR3 totals 12 residues. The CDR3 reads CASSPWGKEQYF. The CDR3 nucleotides read TGTGCCAGCAGCCCATGGGGGAAAGAGCAGTACTTC.

A few counts support this clone. A much larger clone differs by one base, so this may be a read error. This chain links TRBV28 with TRBJ2-2; D is perhaps TRBD1 (6 bases). Germline CDR1 and CDR2: MDHEN and SYDVKM. Trimming removed 8 bases at V and 0 bases at J, with 7 bases between. The CDR3 contains 13 residues. The CDR3, as DNA: TGTGCCAGCGGGACATCGAACACCGGGGAGCTGTTTTTT. Protein: CASGTSNTGELFF.

The gene calls are TRBV29-1 and TRBJ2-3; TRBD2 aligns across 12 bases. Germline V gene sequence: CDR1 SQVTM, CDR2 ANQGSEA. The junction had 8 bases not matched to a gene; V was cut back by 1 base and J by 0 bases. This CDR3 region has 18 residues. CDR3 bases: TGCAGCGTTGAAGGACTAGCGGGAGATGGGGCTAGCACAGATACGCAGTATTTT. Residues: CSVEGLAGDGASTDTQYF.

This clone was counted ten times or more. An end of the junction differs from the germline gene, which may be a read error. V and J are TRBV15 and TRBJ1-5, with 8 bases identical to TRBD1. Germline CDR1 is LNHNV and CDR2 is YYDKDF (reference sequence). This CDR3 is built from 16 residues. CDR3 nucleotide sequence: TGTGCCACCAGCAGAGTTCAGGGGGCGAGCAGTCAGCCCCAGCATTTT. It is translated as CATSRVQGASSQPQHF.

This clone came up many times. This sequence joins TRBV11-3 and TRBJ2-3; no firm D call. The CDR3 is 13 amino acids. Germline V gene sequence: CDR1 SGHNT, CDR2 YENEEA. Trimming took 5 bases from V and 3 from J, leaving 9 bases between them. CDR3 loop: CASSHPLTDTQYF. The CDR3 coding sequence is TGTGCCAGCAGCCATCCGCTGACAGATACGCAGTATTTT.

This clone is termed medium-sized. CDR3 DNA sequence: TGTGCCAGCATGTTGACAGGGGGCCTGGATACGCAGTATTTT. It yields the protein CASMLTGGLDTQYF. The chain uses TRBV6-1 and TRBJ2-3; 10 bases line up with TRBD1. Looked up from germline, CDR1 is MNHNS and CDR2 is SASEGT. CDR3 length: 14 residues. V lost 7 bases and J lost 6; bases outside the gene matches: 7.

This clone occurred many times. The V gene is TRBV7-9, the J gene TRBJ1-1; a possible D gene is TRBD1 (5 bases). This CDR3 has 13 amino acids. The germline CDR1 and CDR2 sequences are SEHNR and FQNEAQ (reference sequence). Trimming cost V 2 bases and J 5 bases, with 9 bases left between them. CDR3 DNA sequence: TGTGCCAGCAGCTTACAGGGTGGTACTGAAGCTTTCTTT. This encodes CASSLQGGTEAFF.

This chain uses TRBV6-5 with TRBJ2-5; D is uncertain. Trimming stripped 2 bases from V and 3 bases from J, with 19 bases between. Germline V lookup: CDR1 MNHEY, CDR2 SVGAGI. The CDR3 loop spans 17 amino acids. The CDR3 loop is CASSYAIQIPYEETQYF. The CDR3 bases are TGTGCCAGCAGTTACGCCATCCAGATCCCGTACGAAGAGACCCAGTACTTC.

As concerns this clone: One junction end disagrees with the germline gene, perhaps due to a read error. The rearrangement links TRBV5-1 to TRBJ2-2; 11 bases map to TRBD2. This CDR3 comprises 20 residues. Germline V gene sequence: CDR1 SGHRS, CDR2 YFSETQ. CDR3: CASSLAEWASGRLVTGELFF. The CDR3 DNA reads TGTGCCAGCAGCTTGGCCGAGTGGGCTAGCGGGAGGTTGGTCACCGGGGAGCTGTTTTTT.

This clone was seen repeatedly, ten times or more. The V call is TRBV29-1, the J call TRBJ1-1; D not resolved. Germline lookup yields CDR1 SQVTM and CDR2 ANQGSEA. V lost 7 bases and J lost 6, with 15 bases in between. This CDR3 is built from 12 residues. The CDR3 nucleotides are TGCAGCGCCCTCTCGATCTCCTCTGAAGCTTTCTTT. This translates into CSALSISSEAFF.

The chain employs TRBV27 and TRBJ2-4, with TRBD2 matching 9 bases. Germline CDR1 MNHEY, CDR2 SMNVEV (reference sequence). The length of the CDR3 is 16 residues. Unmatched junction bases numbered 10, after V lost 9 bases and J lost 1 base. The CDR3: CARSAVAGVAKNIQYF. DNA of the CDR3: TGTGCCAGAAGTGCTGTAGCGGGAGTGGCCAAAAACATTCAGTACTTC.

This clone occurred many times. The chain combines TRBV5-1 with TRBJ2-3; D call uncertain. V was pared by 0 bases and J by 2 bases, with 7 bases between. The CDR3 has 14 residues. The germline V gene encodes CDR1 SGHRS and CDR2 YFSETQ. In DNA, the CDR3 is TGCGCCAGCAGCTTGGGCGGCTACACAGATACGCAGTATTTT. Protein: CASSLGGYTDTQYF.